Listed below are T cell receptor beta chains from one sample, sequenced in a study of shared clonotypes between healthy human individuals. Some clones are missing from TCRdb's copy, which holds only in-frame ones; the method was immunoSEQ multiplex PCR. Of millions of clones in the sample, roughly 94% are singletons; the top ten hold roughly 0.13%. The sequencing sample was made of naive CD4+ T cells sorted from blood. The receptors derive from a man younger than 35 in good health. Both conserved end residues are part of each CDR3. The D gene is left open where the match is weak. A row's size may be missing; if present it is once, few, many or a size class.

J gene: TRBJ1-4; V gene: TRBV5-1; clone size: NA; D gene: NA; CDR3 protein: CASSLQPQPNEKLFF
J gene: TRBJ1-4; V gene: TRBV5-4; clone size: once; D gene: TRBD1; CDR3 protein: CASSPGGSNEKLFF
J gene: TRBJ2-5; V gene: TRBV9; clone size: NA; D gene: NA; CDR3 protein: CASSVDSGDPQYF
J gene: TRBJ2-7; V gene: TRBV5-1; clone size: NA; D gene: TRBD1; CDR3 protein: CASSQTGGDSYEQYF
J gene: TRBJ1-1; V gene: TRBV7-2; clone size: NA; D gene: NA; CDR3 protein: CASSLDPTGNHNTEAFF
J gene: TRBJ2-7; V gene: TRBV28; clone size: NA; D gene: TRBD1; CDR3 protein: CASSSPGQGAGYEQYF
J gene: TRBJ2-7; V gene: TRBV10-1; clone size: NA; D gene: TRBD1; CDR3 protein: CASSESSKGAYEQYF
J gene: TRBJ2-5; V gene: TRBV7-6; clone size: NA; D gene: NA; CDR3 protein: CASSLLFRETQYF
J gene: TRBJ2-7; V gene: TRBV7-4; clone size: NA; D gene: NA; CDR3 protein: CASSLVRVLSYEQYF
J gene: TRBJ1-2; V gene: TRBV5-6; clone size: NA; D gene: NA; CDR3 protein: CASSFSWDGYTF
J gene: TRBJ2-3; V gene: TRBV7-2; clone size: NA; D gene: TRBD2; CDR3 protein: CASSLDQREKTDTQYF
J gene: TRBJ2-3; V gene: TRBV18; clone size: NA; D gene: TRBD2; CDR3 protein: CASSPRGLAGGADTQYF
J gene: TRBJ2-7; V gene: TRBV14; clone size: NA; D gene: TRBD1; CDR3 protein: CASSHAGQGVEQYF
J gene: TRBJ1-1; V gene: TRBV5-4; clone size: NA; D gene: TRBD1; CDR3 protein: CASSYDREAAFF
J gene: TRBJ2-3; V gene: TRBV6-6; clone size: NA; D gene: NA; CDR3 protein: CASSYSGRTLGDTQYF
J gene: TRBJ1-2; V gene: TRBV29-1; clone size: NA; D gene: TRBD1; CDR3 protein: CSVEGRGHGYTF
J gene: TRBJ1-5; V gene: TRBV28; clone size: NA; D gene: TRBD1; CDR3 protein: CASSPNRGQNQPQHF
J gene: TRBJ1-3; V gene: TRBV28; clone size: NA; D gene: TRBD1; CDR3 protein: CAASSGGLGNTIYF
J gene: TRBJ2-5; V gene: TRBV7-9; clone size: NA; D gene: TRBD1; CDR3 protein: CASSFSGQGGETQYF
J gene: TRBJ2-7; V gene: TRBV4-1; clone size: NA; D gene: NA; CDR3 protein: CASSHRGVLGGTGSYEQYF
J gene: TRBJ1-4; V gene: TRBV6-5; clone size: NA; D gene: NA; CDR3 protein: CASSYSFQGRLFF
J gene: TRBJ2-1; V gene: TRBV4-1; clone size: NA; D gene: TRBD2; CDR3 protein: CASSQDGGLAVVNEQFF
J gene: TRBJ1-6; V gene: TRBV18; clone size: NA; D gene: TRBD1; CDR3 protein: CASTRQGFPNSPLHF
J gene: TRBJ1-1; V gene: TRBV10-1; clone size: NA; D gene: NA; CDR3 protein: CASSAGRVTEAFF
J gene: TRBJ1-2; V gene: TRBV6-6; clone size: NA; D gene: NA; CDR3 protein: CASSYLLGAQNGYTF
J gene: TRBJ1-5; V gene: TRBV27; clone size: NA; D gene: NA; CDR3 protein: CASSPLGEASNQPQHF
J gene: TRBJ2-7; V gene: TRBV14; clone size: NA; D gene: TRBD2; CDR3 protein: CASSQLANRLATYYEQYF
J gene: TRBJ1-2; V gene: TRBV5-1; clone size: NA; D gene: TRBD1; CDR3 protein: CASSTGQGGSYGYTF
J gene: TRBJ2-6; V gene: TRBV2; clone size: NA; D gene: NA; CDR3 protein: CASMMGAPGANVLTF
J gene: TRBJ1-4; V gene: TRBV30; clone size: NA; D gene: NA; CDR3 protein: CAWSGQGKGTNEKLFF
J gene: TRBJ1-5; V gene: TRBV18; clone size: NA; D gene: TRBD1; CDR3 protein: CASSQQGSEGSNQPQHF
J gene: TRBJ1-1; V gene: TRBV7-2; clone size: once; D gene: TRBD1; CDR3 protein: CASSSPLGTENTEAFF
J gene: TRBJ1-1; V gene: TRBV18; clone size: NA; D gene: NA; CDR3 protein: CASSQQGTDTEAFF
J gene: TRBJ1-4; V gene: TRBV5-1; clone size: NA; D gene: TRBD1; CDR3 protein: CASSAGQENEKLFF
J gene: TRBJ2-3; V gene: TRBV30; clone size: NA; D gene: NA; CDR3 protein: CAWSVFWGEADTQYF
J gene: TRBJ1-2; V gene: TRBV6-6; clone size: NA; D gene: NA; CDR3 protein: CASRRPLQQQNYGYTF
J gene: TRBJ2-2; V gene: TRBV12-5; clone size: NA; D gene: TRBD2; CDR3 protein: CASGLGLAKNTGELFF
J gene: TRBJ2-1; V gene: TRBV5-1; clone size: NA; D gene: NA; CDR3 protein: CASSLDGLPYNEQFF
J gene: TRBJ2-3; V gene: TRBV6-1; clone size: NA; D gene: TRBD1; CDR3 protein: CASSALTGGTGTDTQYF
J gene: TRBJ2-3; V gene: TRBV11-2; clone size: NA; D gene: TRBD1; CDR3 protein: CASSPGKGAGTDTQYF
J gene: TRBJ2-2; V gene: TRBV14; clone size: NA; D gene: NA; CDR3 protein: CASSQGRAGTGELFF